This TCR beta chain stems from a study of blood T cell repertoires in COVID-19 (dated by TCRdb to about 2020). As for the study more broadly: Samples from collaborators originated in the United States, Italy and Spain and spanned both the acute and convalescent phases of COVID-19. HLA class I and class II types, where available, came from metadata supplied by the sample provider rather than from assay-based typing. The repertoires were released in a freely available public database meant as a resource for research on the immune response to SARS-CoV-2. Samples came from the ongoing ImmuneRACE study (first 160 participants) plus 1,254 subjects from 6 global collaborators. The material from the prospective study consisted of cDNA or gDNA derived from T cells, B-cell-depleted T cells, or PBMCs. Nearly every sample came with metadata listing a de-identified subject ID, COVID-19 status, age in years and sex. Subjects who had been exposed to COVID-19, were actively infected with it, or had recovered from it provided the deeply sampled blood TCRbeta repertoires that made up the dataset. Broader findings and caveats from the paper: The quantity of clinical and demographic metadata differed by source and by participant and was supplied without curation.

The immunoSEQ Assay, a bias-controlled multiplex PCR, was used to amplify TCRbeta CDR3 regions from genomic DNA. From the authors' description of their analysis: The number of nucleated cells in each sample was estimated by amplification of reference gene primers within the assay. To quantify the absolute abundance of each unique TCRbeta CDR3 rearrangement, sequence reads were collapsed and filtered. For each sample, productive Simpson clonality was calculated as the square root of Simpson's diversity index over productive rearrangements. Sourced from immuneACCESS, this table was stored by TCRdb with only in-frame sequences that have V and J called. A share of the clones is absent; for the studies checked, an unresolved V gene accounts for under half, and the remainder has no known explanation. For V, J and clone size, that table is used; D and trimming come from the DNA. The sample data list around 270,000 clones, and about 88% of these were observed just once. The ten largest clonotypes hold approximately 4.3% of the sample.

Another Seattle source contributed samples from volunteer blood donors who had recovered from COVID-19. Collaborating institutions collected whole blood in K2EDTA tubes following their own protocols. Collaborator samples were shipped for TCRbeta analysis as frozen whole blood, isolated PBMCs, or DNA extracted from either sample type. Inclusive of the bounding cysteine and phenylalanine, the CDR3 is 15 residues long. Only the CDR3 region is kept as DNA, spanning 45 bases read in frame from base 1. CDR1 and CDR2 (SGHTA, FQGTGA) derive from the germline V gene. The trim is 2 bases for V and 4 bases for J, with a gap of 12 bases between the germline ends. On this clone: Its binding antigen is unknown. Base qualities are not at hand, and no much larger clone is one base apart.

The rearranged chain carries TRBV7-3 and TRBJ2-1, with a tentative D gene TRBD2 over 6 matching bases. The receptor's source is a man aged 60 to 69 who had recovered from COVID-19. Material for sequencing was peripheral blood. The nucleotides read TGTGCCAGCAGCTTAGGGGCGGGAAAGTACAATGAGCAGTTCTTC. Translated, this gives CASSLGAGKYNEQFF.